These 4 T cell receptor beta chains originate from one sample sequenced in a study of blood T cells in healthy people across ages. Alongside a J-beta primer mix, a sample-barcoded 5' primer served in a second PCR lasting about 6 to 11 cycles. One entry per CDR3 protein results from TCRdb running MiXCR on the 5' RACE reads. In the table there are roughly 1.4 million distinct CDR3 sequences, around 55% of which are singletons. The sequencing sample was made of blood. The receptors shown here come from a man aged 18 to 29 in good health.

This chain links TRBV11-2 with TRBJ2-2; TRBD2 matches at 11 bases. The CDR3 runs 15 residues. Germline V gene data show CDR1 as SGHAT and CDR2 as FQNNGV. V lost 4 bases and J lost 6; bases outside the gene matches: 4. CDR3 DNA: TGTGCCAGCAGCTCCAGACTAGCGGGGTCCGGGGAGCTGTTTTTT. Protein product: CASSSRLAGSGELFF.

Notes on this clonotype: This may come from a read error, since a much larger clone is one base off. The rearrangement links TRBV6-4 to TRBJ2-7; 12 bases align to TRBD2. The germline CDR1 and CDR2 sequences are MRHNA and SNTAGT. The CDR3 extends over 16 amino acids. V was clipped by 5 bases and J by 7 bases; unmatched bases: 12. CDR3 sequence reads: CASSLSTSGGSNEQYF. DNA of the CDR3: TGTGCCAGCAGTCTCTCGACTAGCGGGGGTTCCAATGAGCAGTACTTC.

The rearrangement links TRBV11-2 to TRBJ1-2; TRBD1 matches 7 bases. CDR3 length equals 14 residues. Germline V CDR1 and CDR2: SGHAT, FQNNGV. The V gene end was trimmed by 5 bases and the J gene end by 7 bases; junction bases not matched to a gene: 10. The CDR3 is CASSRDRADRGYTF. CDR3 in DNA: TGTGCCAGCAGCCGAGACAGGGCTGATCGTGGCTACACCTTC.

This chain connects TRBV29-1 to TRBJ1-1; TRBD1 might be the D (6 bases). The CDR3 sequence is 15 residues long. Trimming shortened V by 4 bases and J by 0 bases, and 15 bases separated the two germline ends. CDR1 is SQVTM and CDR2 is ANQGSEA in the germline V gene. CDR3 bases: TGCAGCGTTGTGGGACACCAGACGATGAACACTGAAGCTTTCTTT. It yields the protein CSVVGHQTMNTEAFF.